One and the same sample provided the 20 T cell receptor beta chains below, sequenced in a study of vaccination effects on CD4 cells after COVID-19. Repertoires were generated with immunoSEQ multiplex PCR, while TCRdb's copy carries only in-frame clones and drops some. The sample carries about 46,000 clones, around 76% recorded once. Cultured cells yielded isolated CD4+ T cells after approximately nine days. These receptors have no known antigen. The sample consisted of CD4+ T cells from PBMCs cultured without peptide, taken before COVID-19 vaccination. These receptor sequences come from a human donor who had a prior SARS-CoV-2 infection.

The V gene is TRBV10-3, the J gene TRBJ1-1; possibly TRBD1 for D (5 bases). V was cut by 10 bases and J by 5 bases, with 20 bases left in between. The CDR3 has 14 amino acids. Germline CDR1 and CDR2: ENHRY and SYGVKD. CDR3 bases: TGTGCCACAAAAGGCCAGGGAAGGGATACTGAAGCTTTCTTT. It translates to CATKGQGRDTEAFF.

The V and J genes are TRBV5-6 and TRBJ1-1, with D hard to call. Trimming removed 0 bases from V and 1 base from J, with 10 bases in between. The CDR3 is 15 amino acids. The V gene's germline CDR1 is SGHDT and CDR2 YYEEEE. As DNA, the CDR3 is TGTGCCAGCAGCTTGGCCTCGATCGCGAACACTGAAGCTTTCTTT. This translates into CASSLASIANTEAFF.

The J gene is TRBJ2-5, the V gene TRBV5-1, with 10 bases identical to TRBD2. J was trimmed by 3 bases and V by 4 bases; bases with no gene match: 3. The V gene's germline CDR1 is SGHRS and CDR2 YFSETQ. The CDR3 has 14 residues. Written as DNA, the CDR3 is TGCGCCAGCAGCAGGCTAGCGGGAGAAGAGACCCAGTACTTC. It yields the protein CASSRLAGEETQYF.

CDR3 residues: CTSSQTARFCSGTGRGTDTQYF. The CDR3 nucleotides are TGCACCAGCAGCCAAACCGCAAGATTTTGTAGCGGGACCGGGCGGGGCACAGATACGCAGTATTTT. The gene calls are TRBV1 and TRBJ2-3; the D call TRBD2 from the table was never checked on the DNA. TRBV1 counts as a pseudogene. The CDR3 runs to 22 residues.

The rearrangement links TRBV14 to TRBJ2-6; 8 positions match TRBD1. The CDR3 totals 18 residues. V was clipped by 1 base and J by 0 bases; unmatched bases: 5. In germline, CDR1 is SGHDN, CDR2 FVKESK. CDR3 sequence (DNA): TGTGCCAGCAGCCAAGGGACAGGGCCGAGCTCTGGGGCCAACGTCCTGACTTTC. Its translation: CASSQGTGPSSGANVLTF. Drawing the rest from reference TRBV14 and TRBJ2-6, the complete variable domain is EAGVTQFPSHSVIEKGQTVTLRCDPISGHDNLYWYRRVMGKEIKFLLHFVKESKQDESGMPNNRFLAERTGGTYSTLKVQPAELEDSGVYFCASSQGTGPSSGANVLTFGAGSRLTVL.

This clone was detected a few times. The gene calls are TRBV10-1 and TRBJ1-1, with no clear D. The CDR3 length is 16 residues. Germline V gene sequence: CDR1 WNHNN, CDR2 SYGVQD (reference sequence). V was pared by 0 bases and J by 0 bases, with 11 bases between. The CDR3 reads CASSESLGSMNTEAFF. CDR3 nucleotides: TGCGCCAGCAGTGAGTCTTTGGGCAGCATGAACACTGAAGCTTTCTTT.

CDR3 in DNA: TGCGCCAGCAGCTTGGCTCTAGCGGGAGGGCCTAGGAAGAATGAGCAGTTCTTC. It codes for CASSLALAGGPRKNEQFF. The rearrangement joins TRBV5-1 to TRBJ2-1, with 12 positions matching TRBD2. Germline-derived CDR1 and CDR2 are SGHRS and YFSETQ. The length of the CDR3 is 18 residues. V shed 0 bases and J 7 bases; nucleotides not matched to a gene: 11.

V gene TRBV10-3 combines with J gene TRBJ1-2; possible D gene TRBD1, 5 bases. In germline, CDR1 is ENHRY, CDR2 SYGVKD. V shed 6 bases and J shed 5 bases, with 7 bases lying between them. The CDR3 has 11 amino acids. CDR3 residues: CAIRQEYGYTF. The DNA of the CDR3 is TGTGCCATCAGACAGGAGTATGGCTACACCTTC.

The chain recombines TRBV6-1 with TRBJ1-2; 7 positions agree with TRBD1. CDR3 size: 15 residues. The V and J ends lost 2 bases and 4 bases, in that order; junction bases with no gene match: 7. The V gene's germline CDR1 is MNHNS and CDR2 SASEGT. CDR3 in amino acids: CASSEQQGRGYGYTF. The CDR3 nucleotides read TGTGCCAGCAGTGAACAACAGGGGAGGGGCTATGGCTACACCTTC.

The rearrangement joins TRBV15 to TRBJ2-3, with TRBD1 identical over 7 bases. The CDR3 runs 17 residues. Germline-derived CDR1 and CDR2 are LNHNV and YYDKDF (reference sequence). V lost 2 bases, J lost 0 bases, and 8 bases stayed unmatched. CDR3 in amino acids: CATSRPQGFPSTDTQYF. CDR3 in DNA: TGTGCCACCAGCAGACCACAGGGGTTTCCTAGCACAGATACGCAGTATTTT. Complete variable domain (other parts from reference TRBV15 and TRBJ2-3): DAMVIQNPRYQVTQFGKPVTLSCSQTLNHNVMYWYQQKSSQAPKLLFHYYDKDFNNEADTPDNFQSRRPNTSFCFLDIRSPGLGDTAMYLCATSRPQGFPSTDTQYFGPGTRLTVL.

The chain is built from TRBV11-3 and TRBJ1-4; D ambiguous. This CDR3 spans 13 amino acids. Germline V lookup: CDR1 SGHNT, CDR2 YENEEA. V was shortened by 2 bases and J by 7 bases, with 8 bases between the two germline ends. This CDR3 reads CASSLSKGEKLFF. The CDR3 coding sequence is TGTGCCAGCAGCTTAAGTAAGGGTGAAAAACTGTTTTTT.

The chain's CDR3 is CASSLRGGQGGNSPLHF. In DNA, the CDR3 is TGTGCCAGCAGCTTAAGGGGCGGACAGGGAGGAAATTCACCCCTCCACTTT. The chain uses TRBV11-2 and TRBJ1-6; TRBD1 matches 8 bases. Germline lookup yields CDR1 SGHAT and CDR2 FQNNGV. CDR3 length: 17 amino acids. After removal of 2 bases from V and 7 bases from J, the junction contained 10 bases not matched to a gene.

This sequence joins TRBV13 and TRBJ2-7; 8 bases agree with TRBD2. Germline CDR1 PRHDT, CDR2 FYEKMQ (reference sequence). The V and J ends lost 1 base and 6 bases, in that order; junction bases with no gene match: 8. CDR3 length: 15 residues. CDR3 sequence reads: CASSLAGGRTIEQYF. In DNA, the CDR3 is TGTGCCAGCAGCTTAGCAGGCGGGAGGACGATCGAGCAGTACTTC.

The rearrangement uses TRBV15 and TRBJ1-2; no clear D gene. Trimming pared 0 bases from V and 7 bases from J, leaving 12 bases between. The CDR3 consists of 14 residues. Germline CDR1 and CDR2: LNHNV and YYDKDF (reference sequence). CDR3 nucleotides: TGTGCCACCAGCAGAGATGTGGGATCGCGTGGCTACACCTTC. Its translation is CATSRDVGSRGYTF.

This chain links TRBV6-5 with TRBJ2-3; 8 bases line up with TRBD2. The CDR3 contains 14 residues. The germline CDR1 and CDR2 sequences are MNHEY and SVGAGI. V lost 6 bases to trimming and J lost 5 bases; unmatched junction nucleotides: 7. For the CDR3, the DNA is TGTGCCAGCAGCCCGGGACTAGAGATAGATACGCAGTATTTT. Translating gives CASSPGLEIDTQYF.

J is TRBJ2-5 and V is TRBV2, with 7 bases identical to TRBD1. Germline V gives CDR1 SNHLY, CDR2 FYNNEI. Trimming took 4 bases from V and 2 from J; bases not matched to a gene: 1. The CDR3 extends over 13 amino acids. This chain's CDR3 is CASSATGQETQYF. For the CDR3, the DNA is TGTGCCAGCAGTGCGACAGGGCAAGAGACCCAGTACTTC.

V gene TRBV6-5 combines with J gene TRBJ2-2, with unresolved D. Between the trimmed V and J ends, which lost 2 bases and 3 bases, there was a span of 10 bases. CDR3 length: 15 amino acids. CDR1 and CDR2 from the germline V gene are MNHEY and SVGAGI. The CDR3 DNA reads as TGTGCCAGCAGTTACATGGGCACATACACCGGGGAGCTGTTTTTT. Protein sequence: CASSYMGTYTGELFF.

The chain recombines TRBV27 with TRBJ1-4, with 7 bases matching TRBD1. From germline, CDR1 is MNHEY and CDR2 SMNVEV (reference sequence). This CDR3 region has 16 residues. V was clipped by 3 bases and J by 12 bases; unmatched bases: 16. The CDR3 region is CASSFRDSPSLGELFF. The DNA for the CDR3 is TGTGCCAGCAGTTTTCGGGACAGCCCCAGTCTGGGGGAACTGTTTTTT.

The chain has TRBV12-5 and TRBJ1-1; no clear D. Germline CDR1 is LGHNT and CDR2 is FRNRAP. Between the trimmed V and J ends, which lost 3 bases and 3 bases, there was a span of 5 bases. The CDR3 covers 12 residues. CDR3: CASGFEDTEAFF. CDR3 DNA: TGTGCTAGTGGTTTTGAGGACACTGAAGCTTTCTTT.

The chain couples TRBV5-6 to TRBJ1-2; D gene unclear. The CDR3 is 12 residues long. Germline CDR1 reads SGHDT; CDR2 reads YYEEEE. The V end was cut by 0 bases, the J end by 3 bases, with 3 bases between. The CDR3 nucleotides are TGTGCCAGCAGCTTGGGACACTATGGCTACACCTTC. Translation gives CASSLGHYGYTF. Full variable domain (outside the CDR3, taken from reference TRBV5-6 and TRBJ1-2): DAGVTQSPTHLIKTRGQQVTLRCSPKSGHDTVSWYQQALGQGPQFIFQYYEEEERQRGNFPDRFSGHQFPNYSSELNVNALLLGDSALYLCASSLGHYGYTFGSGTRLTVV.